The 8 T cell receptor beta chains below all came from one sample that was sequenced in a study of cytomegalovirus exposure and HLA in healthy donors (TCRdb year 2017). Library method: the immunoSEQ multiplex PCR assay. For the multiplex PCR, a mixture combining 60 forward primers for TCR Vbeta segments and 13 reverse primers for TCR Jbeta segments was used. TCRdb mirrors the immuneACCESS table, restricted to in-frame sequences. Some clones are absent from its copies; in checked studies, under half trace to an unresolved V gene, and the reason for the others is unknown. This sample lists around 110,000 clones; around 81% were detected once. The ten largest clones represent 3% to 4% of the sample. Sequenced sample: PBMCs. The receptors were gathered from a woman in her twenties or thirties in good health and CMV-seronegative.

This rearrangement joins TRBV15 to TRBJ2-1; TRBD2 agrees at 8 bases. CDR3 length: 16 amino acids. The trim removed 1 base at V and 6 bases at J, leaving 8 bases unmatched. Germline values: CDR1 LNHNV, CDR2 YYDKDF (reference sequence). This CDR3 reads CATSRVKSGGPNEQFF. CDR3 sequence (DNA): TGTGCCACCAGCAGAGTGAAAAGCGGGGGTCCCAATGAGCAGTTCTTC.

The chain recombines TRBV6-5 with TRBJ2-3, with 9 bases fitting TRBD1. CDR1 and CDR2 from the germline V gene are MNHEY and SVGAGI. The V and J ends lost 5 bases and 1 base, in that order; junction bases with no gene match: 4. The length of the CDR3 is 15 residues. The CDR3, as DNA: TGTGCCAGCAGTAAACAGGGGGCTGGCACAGATACGCAGTATTTT. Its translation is CASSKQGAGTDTQYF.

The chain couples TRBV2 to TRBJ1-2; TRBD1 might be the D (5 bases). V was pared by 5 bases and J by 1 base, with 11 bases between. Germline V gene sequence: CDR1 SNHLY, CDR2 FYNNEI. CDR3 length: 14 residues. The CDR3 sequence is CASSLQGSNYGYTF. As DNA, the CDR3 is TGTGCCAGCAGTCTTCAGGGTAGTAACTATGGCTACACCTTC.

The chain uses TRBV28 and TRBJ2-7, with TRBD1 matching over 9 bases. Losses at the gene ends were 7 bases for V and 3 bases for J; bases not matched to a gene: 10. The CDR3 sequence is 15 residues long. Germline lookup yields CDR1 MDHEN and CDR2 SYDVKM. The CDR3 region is CASNTLGTGLYEQYF. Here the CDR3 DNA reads TGTGCCAGCAACACACTCGGGACAGGGCTCTACGAGCAGTACTTC.

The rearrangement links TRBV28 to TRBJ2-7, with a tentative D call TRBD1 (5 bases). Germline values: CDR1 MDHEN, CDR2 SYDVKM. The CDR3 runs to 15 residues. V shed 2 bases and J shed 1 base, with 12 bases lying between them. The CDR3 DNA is TGTGCCAGCAGTTTAGGGCAGGGTAGGTCCTACGAGCAGTACTTC. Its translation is CASSLGQGRSYEQYF.

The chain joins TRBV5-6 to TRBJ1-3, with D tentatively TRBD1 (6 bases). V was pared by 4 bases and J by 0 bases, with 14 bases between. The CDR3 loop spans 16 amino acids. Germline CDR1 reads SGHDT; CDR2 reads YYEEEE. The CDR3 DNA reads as TGTGCCAGCAGCGACCCCGGGGGGGCCTCTGGAAACACCATATATTTT. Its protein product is CASSDPGGASGNTIYF.

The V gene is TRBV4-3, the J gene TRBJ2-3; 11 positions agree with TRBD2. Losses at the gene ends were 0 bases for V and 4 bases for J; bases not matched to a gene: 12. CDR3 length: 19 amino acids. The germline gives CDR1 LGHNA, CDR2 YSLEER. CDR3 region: CASSQDGRASGRRADTQYF. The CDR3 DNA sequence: TGCGCCAGCAGCCAAGATGGGAGGGCTAGCGGGAGGAGGGCAGATACGCAGTATTTT.

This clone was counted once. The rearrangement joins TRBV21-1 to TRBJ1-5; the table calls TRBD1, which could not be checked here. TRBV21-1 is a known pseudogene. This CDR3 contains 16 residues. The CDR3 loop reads CASSKEGHLSNQPQHF. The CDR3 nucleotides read TGTGCCAGCAGCAAAGAGGGACACCTTAGCAATCAGCCCCAGCATTTT.